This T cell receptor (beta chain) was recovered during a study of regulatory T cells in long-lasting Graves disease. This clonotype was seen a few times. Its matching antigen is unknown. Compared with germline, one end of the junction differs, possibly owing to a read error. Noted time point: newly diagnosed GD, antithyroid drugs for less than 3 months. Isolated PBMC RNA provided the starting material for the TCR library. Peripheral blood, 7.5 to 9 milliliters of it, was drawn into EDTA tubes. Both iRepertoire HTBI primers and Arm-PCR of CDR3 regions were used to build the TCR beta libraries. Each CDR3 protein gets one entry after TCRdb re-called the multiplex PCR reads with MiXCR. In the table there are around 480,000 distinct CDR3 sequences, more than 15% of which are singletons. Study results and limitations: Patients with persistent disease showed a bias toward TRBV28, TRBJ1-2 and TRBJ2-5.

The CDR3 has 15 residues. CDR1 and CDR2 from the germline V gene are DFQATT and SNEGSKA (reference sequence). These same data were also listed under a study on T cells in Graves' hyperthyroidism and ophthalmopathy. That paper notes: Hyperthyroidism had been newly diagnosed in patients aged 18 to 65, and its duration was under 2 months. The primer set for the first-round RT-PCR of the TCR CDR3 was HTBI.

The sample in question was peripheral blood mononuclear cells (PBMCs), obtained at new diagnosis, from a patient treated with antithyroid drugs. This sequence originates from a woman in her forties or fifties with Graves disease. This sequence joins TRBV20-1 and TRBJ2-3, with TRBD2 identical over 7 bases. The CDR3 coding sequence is TGCAGTGCTGGAGATGGGGGGGTCGGCACAGATACGCAGTATTTT. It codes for CSAGDGGVGTDTQYF.